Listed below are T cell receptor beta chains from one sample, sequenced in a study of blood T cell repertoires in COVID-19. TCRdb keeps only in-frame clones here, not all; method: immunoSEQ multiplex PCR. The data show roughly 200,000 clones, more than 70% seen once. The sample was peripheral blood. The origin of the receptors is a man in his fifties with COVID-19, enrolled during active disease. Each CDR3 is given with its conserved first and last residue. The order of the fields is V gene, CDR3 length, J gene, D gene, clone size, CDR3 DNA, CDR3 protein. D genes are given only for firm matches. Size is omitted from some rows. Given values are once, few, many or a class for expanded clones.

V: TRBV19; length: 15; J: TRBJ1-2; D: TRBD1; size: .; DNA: TGTGCCAGCAAACAGACGACAGGGGGCGCTTATGGCTACACCTTC; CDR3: CASKQTTGGAYGYTF
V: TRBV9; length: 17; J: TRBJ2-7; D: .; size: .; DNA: TGTGCCAGCAGCGTAGGCGTGAGAGGGGGAGGGTCCTACGAGCAGTACTTC; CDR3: CASSVGVRGGGSYEQYF
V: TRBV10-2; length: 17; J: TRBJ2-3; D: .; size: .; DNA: TGCGCCAGCTACTCCCTTTTTGTGAGGGAGTGCACAGATACGCAGTATTTT; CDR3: CASYSLFVRECTDTQYF
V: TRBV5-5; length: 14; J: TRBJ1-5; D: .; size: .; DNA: TGTGCCAGCAGCACCTATACAGGGAATCAGCCCCAGCATTTT; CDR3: CASSTYTGNQPQHF
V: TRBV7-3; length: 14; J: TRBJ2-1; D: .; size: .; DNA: TGTGCCAGCAGCTTAGGGCTGCCTACAAGCGAGCAGTTCTTC; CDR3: CASSLGLPTSEQFF
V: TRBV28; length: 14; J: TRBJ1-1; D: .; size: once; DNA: TGTGCCAGCACCCTGCCTGGAGAGGGCACTGAAGCTTTCTTT; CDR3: CASTLPGEGTEAFF
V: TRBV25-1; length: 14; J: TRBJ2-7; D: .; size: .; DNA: TGTGCCAGCAGTGAATCTGGGCGAACCCACGAGCAGTACTTC; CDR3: CASSESGRTHEQYF
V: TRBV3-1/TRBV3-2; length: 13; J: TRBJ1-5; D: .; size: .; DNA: TGTGCCAGCAGCCCCGCCGAGAATCAGCCCCAGCATTTT; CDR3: CASSPAENQPQHF
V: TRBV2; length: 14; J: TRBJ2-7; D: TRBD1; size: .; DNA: TGTGCCAGCAGTGTGGGACAGGGAACCTACGAGCAGTACTTC; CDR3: CASSVGQGTYEQYF
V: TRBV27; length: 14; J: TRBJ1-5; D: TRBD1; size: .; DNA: TGTGCCAGCAGTCTTGGACAGGGGGTACAGCCCCAGCATTTT; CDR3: CASSLGQGVQPQHF
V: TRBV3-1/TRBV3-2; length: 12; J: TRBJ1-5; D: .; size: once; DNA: TGTGCCAGCAGCCAAGGTAGTCGGCCCCAGCATTTT; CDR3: CASSQGSRPQHF
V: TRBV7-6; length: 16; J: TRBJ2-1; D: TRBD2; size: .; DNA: TGTGCCAGCAGCTTAGGGGCACCTAGCGGCTACAATGAGCAGTTCTTC; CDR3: CASSLGAPSGYNEQFF
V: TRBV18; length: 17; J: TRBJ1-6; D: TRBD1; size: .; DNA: TGTGCCAGCTCACCCGGGACAGGGGGCAATTTGGTTTCACCCCTCCACTTT; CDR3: CASSPGTGGNLVSPLHF
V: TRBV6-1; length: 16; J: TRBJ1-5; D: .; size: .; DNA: TGTGCCAGCAGTGAAGCTCGGGGGGGAAGCAATCAGCCCCAGCATTTT; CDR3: CASSEARGGSNQPQHF
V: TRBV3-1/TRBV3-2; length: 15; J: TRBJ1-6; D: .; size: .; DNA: TGTGCCAGCAGCCGGGGCAGGGCATATAATTCACCCCTCCACTTT; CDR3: CASSRGRAYNSPLHF
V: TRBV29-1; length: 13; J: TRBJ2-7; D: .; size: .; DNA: TGCAGCGTTGATCACGGACTTGTCTACGAGCAGTACTTC; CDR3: CSVDHGLVYEQYF
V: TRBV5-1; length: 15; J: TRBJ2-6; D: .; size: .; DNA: TGCGCCAGCAGCTTCCCGGGGGCTGGGGCCAACGTCCTGACTTTC; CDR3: CASSFPGAGANVLTF
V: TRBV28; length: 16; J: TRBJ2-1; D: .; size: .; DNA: TGTGCCAGCAGTCAAGGGGGGACAGTCTCCTACAATGAGCAGTTCTTC; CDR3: CASSQGGTVSYNEQFF
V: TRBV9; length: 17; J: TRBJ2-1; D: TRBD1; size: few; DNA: TGTGCCAGCAGCGTAGCGTACAGGGGGCCCCTATCCAATGAGCAGTTCTTC; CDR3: CASSVAYRGPLSNEQFF
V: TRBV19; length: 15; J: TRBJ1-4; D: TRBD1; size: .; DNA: TGTGCCAGTAGGACAGGGGGCGCCGGGTTGGAAAAACTGTTTTTT; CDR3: CASRTGGAGLEKLFF
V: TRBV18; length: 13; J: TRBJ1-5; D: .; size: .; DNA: TGTGCCAGCTCACCTCAGGGCAATCAGCCCCAGCATTTT; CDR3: CASSPQGNQPQHF
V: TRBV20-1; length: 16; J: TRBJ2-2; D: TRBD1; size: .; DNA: TGCAGTGCTAGTAACCCCGGGACAGGGACCACCGGGGAGCTGTTTTTT; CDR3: CSASNPGTGTTGELFF
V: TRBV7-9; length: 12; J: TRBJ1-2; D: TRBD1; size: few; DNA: TGTGCCAGCAGCGCGGGACAGGCTGGCTACACCTTC; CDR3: CASSAGQAGYTF
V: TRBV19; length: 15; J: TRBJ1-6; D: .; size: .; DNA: TGTGCCAGTAGTACGGGAACAGGGATTAATTCACCCCTCCACTTT; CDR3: CASSTGTGINSPLHF
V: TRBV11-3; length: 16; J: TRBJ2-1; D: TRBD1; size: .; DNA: TGTGCCAGCAGCTTAGCTGACAGGGTTGGGTTGAATGAGCAGTTCTTC; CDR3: CASSLADRVGLNEQFF
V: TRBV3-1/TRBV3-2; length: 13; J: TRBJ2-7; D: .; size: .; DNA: TGTGCCAGTATGGGGCTTTCCTCCTACGAGCAGTACTTC; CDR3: CASMGLSSYEQYF
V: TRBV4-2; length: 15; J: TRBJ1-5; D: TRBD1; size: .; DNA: TGTGCCAGCAGCCAAGATCAACAGGGGGTACAGCCCCAGCATTTT; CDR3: CASSQDQQGVQPQHF
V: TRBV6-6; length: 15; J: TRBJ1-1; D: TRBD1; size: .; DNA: TGTGCCAGCATCCTACAGGGGGCGCCGGACACTGAAGCTTTCTTT; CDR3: CASILQGAPDTEAFF
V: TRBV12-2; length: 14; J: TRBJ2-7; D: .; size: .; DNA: TGTGCAAGTAGAGGTTTGCGGGAGAAGTACGAGCAGTACTTC; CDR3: CASRGLREKYEQYF
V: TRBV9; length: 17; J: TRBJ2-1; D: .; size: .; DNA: TGTGCCAGCAGCGTAGGGATATCGGGAGTATCCTACAATGAGCAGTTCTTC; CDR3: CASSVGISGVSYNEQFF
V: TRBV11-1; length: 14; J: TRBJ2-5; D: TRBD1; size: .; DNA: TGTGCCAGCAGCGTTCAGACAGGGGAAGAGACCCAGTACTTC; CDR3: CASSVQTGEETQYF
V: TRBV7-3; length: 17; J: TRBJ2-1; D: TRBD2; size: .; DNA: TGTGCCAGCAGCTTATCCGGGACTAGCGGGAGGGAAGGAGGCCAGTTCTTC; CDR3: CASSLSGTSGREGGQFF
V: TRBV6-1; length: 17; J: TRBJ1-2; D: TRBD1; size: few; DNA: TGTGCCAGCAGTGACGACCCCGGGACAGGGTGGGGCTATGGCTACACCTTC; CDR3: CASSDDPGTGWGYGYTF